This TCR beta chain was sequenced in a study of liver allograft versus peripheral blood T cells. Across the study: Transplanted livers and recipients' peripheral blood had their T cell receptor repertoires compared.

Relative to its sample, this clonotype is medium-sized. Per germline, CDR1 MNHNS and CDR2 SASEGT. V lost 2 bases to trimming and J lost 6 bases, with 12 bases between them. This CDR3 has 14 amino acids. TCRdb called the reads again in MiXCR, with one record for every CDR3 protein. The sample has around 2,800 distinct CDR3 sequences, approximately 14% seen once. The origin of this receptor is a human patient who had a liver transplant. Some T cells may be the graft donor's. The gene calls are TRBV6-1 and TRBJ2-3; D gene unclear. The chain's CDR3 is CASSEFRSLDTQYF. In DNA, the CDR3 is TGTGCCAGCAGTGAATTCCGGTCCCTGGATACGCAGTATTTT.